Following are 9 T cell receptor beta chains from one sample sequenced in a study of T cell repertoires in cytomegalovirus infection. These TCRs are of unknown antigen specificity. TCRdb re-called the reads with MiXCR, one entry per CDR3 protein. The sample holds about 180,000 distinct CDR3 sequences, roughly 22% seen once. The starting material was CD8+ T cells from cultured PBMCs, obtained from culture after CMV antigen stimulation. Source of these receptors: a human donor in good health (CMV status not recorded). Some clones in this sample may be carry-over from other donors' samples.

This chain connects TRBV30 to TRBJ1-6; D gene ambiguous. Germline loops: CDR1 GTSNPN, CDR2 SVGIG (reference sequence). V dropped 2 bases and J dropped 15 bases, with 17 bases sitting between them. The CDR3 is 13 amino acids. The CDR3 loop reads CAWSLTRPGDLHF. As DNA, the CDR3 is TGTGCCTGGAGTCTAACGAGACCGGGCGACCTCCACTTT.

This clonotype occurred a few times. The V and J genes are TRBV6-5 and TRBJ1-6, with TRBD1 matching over 7 bases. This CDR3 is 14 amino acids long. Trimming at V came to 6 bases and at J to 10 bases, leaving 9 bases not matched to a gene. The V gene's germline CDR1 is MNHEY and CDR2 SVGAGI. The chain's CDR3 is CASSPGGARSPLHF. The CDR3 DNA sequence: TGTGCCAGCAGCCCAGGGGGGGCGAGGTCACCCCTCCACTTT.

The chain employs TRBV10-2 and TRBJ1-1, with D maybe TRBD1 (5 bases). CDR1 and CDR2 (germline): WSHSY, SAAADI. The CDR3 sequence is 14 residues long. With 6 bases removed from V and 5 bases from J, the gap between germline ends came to 16 bases. The CDR3 sequence is CASSEVRGGTEAFF. CDR3 bases: TGCGCCAGCAGCGAAGTAAGGGGAGGAACTGAAGCTTTCTTT.

V and J are TRBV19 and TRBJ2-6; possibly TRBD1 for D (6 bases). From germline, CDR1 is LNHDA and CDR2 SQIVND (reference sequence). The CDR3 is 16 residues long. V lost 7 bases, J lost 1 base, and 14 bases lay in between. CDR3 amino acids: CASTTGPPSGANVLTF. In nucleotides, the CDR3 is TGTGCCAGTACCACAGGGCCTCCGTCTGGGGCCAACGTCCTGACTTTC.

The chain is built from TRBV6-2 or TRBV6-3 and TRBJ2-1, with 9 bases that match TRBD2. Per germline, CDR1 MNHEY and CDR2 SVGEGT. J was trimmed by 7 bases and V by 8 bases; bases with no gene match: 9. The CDR3 is 14 residues long. This CDR3 reads CASLAGGPRNEQFF. The CDR3 nucleotides read TGTGCCAGCTTGGCGGGGGGGCCAAGGAATGAGCAGTTCTTC.

The chain combines TRBV25-1 with TRBJ2-5; 10 positions match TRBD1. The CDR3 consists of 14 residues. The germline CDR1 and CDR2 sequences are MGHDK and SYGVNS. With 6 bases clipped from V and 4 bases from J, the junction kept 5 bases outside the gene matches. CDR3 sequence: CASSPDRGPETQYF. DNA for the CDR3: TGTGCCAGCAGCCCTGACAGGGGGCCAGAGACCCAGTACTTC.

The chain recombines TRBV7-6 with TRBJ2-7; 10 bases are shared with TRBD1. Unmatched junction bases numbered 11, after V lost 5 bases and J lost 7 bases. Germline V gene data show CDR1 as SGHVS and CDR2 as FNYEAQ. CDR3 length equals 15 residues. CDR3 nucleotides: TGTGCCAGCAGCGCCCCCGGGACAGGGGCGGGTGAGCAGTACTTC. Protein product: CASSAPGTGAGEQYF.

The chain is built from TRBV7-9 and TRBJ2-1; TRBD1 is a possible D gene (5 bases). In germline, CDR1 is SEHNR, CDR2 FQNEAQ (reference sequence). CDR3 length: 15 amino acids. The V end lost 2 bases, the J end lost 2 bases, and 10 bases lay between the germline ends. The CDR3 nucleotides are TGTGCCAGCAGCTTAAGCCAGGGCCCCTACAATGAGCAGTTCTTC. This sequence encodes CASSLSQGPYNEQFF.

This chain links TRBV4-1 with TRBJ1-1; the D is unclear. Germline loops: CDR1 MGHRA, CDR2 YSYEKL. The V end lost 4 bases, the J end lost 4 bases, and 16 bases lay between the germline ends. CDR3 size: 15 residues. CDR3 bases: TGCGCCAGCAGCCCGTGGCTGGACGGAAGCACTGAAGCTTTCTTT. Its protein product is CASSPWLDGSTEAFF.